The rows below give T cell receptor beta chains drawn from one sample of a study of T cell repertoires in cytomegalovirus infection. In TCRdb, the reads were re-called with MiXCR into one record per CDR3 protein. This table has about 68,000 distinct CDR3 sequences, 20% to 25% appearing once. These receptors' antigens are unknown. Sample: PBMCs, sequenced either directly or after in vitro stimulation (not recorded which). These receptors were taken from a human donor in good health (CMV status not recorded). Some clones in this sample may be carry-over from other donors' samples. CDR3s include the opening cysteine and the closing phenylalanine or tryptophan. D genes are given only for firm matches. Expanded clones are given a class, and other clones once, few, many or no size at all.

CDR3aa,CDR3nt,d_gene,abundance,len,j_gene,v_gene
CASTQGWGEFGNQPQHF,TGTGCCAGCACCCAAGGATGGGGGGAGTTCGGTAATCAGCCCCAGCATTTT,NA,many,17,TRBJ1-5,TRBV28
CASNRDSNTGELFF,TGTGCCAGCAATCGGGACTCTAACACCGGGGAGCTGTTTTTT,NA,few,14,TRBJ2-2,TRBV27
CASSPTGHFYEQYF,TGTGCCAGCAGCCCCACGGGACACTTCTACGAGCAGTACTTC,NA,NA,14,TRBJ2-7,TRBV7-9
CASSIETSQTYNEQFF,TGTGCCAGTAGTATCGAGACTAGCCAGACTTACAATGAGCAGTTCTTC,TRBD2,NA,16,TRBJ2-1,TRBV19
CASSPAAGGADTQYF,TGTGCCAGCAGCCCAGCAGCGGGAGGGGCAGATACGCAGTATTTT,TRBD2,many,15,TRBJ2-3,TRBV7-2
CASTGTSSYNEQFF,TGTGCCAGCACCGGGACAAGCTCCTACAATGAGCAGTTCTTC,NA,NA,14,TRBJ2-1,TRBV14
CASSVGQTNNQPQHF,TGTGCCAGCAGCGTAGGACAGACAAACAATCAGCCCCAGCATTTT,NA,many,15,TRBJ1-5,TRBV7-2
CASSPGGGPTDTQYF,TGTGCCAGCTCACCAGGCGGGGGCCCCACAGATACGCAGTATTTT,NA,many,15,TRBJ2-3,TRBV18
CASSSENRGHDEQFF,TGTGCCAGCAGCTCAGAGAACAGGGGGCATGATGAGCAGTTCTTC,TRBD1,many,15,TRBJ2-1,TRBV7-3
CASSPLPGDGSYEQYF,TGCGCCAGCAGCCCCTTACCCGGGGATGGATCCTACGAGCAGTACTTC,NA,NA,16,TRBJ2-7,TRBV4-1
CASTRGGVSYNEQFF,TGTGCCAGCACCCGAGGGGGAGTCTCCTACAATGAGCAGTTCTTC,NA,few,15,TRBJ2-1,TRBV7-9
CSGRQGNTEAFF,TGCAGTGGTCGACAGGGGAACACTGAAGCTTTCTTT,TRBD1,NA,12,TRBJ1-1,TRBV20-1
CASSPLKEQFF,TGTGCCAGCAGCCCCCTTAAGGAGCAGTTCTTC,NA,many,11,TRBJ2-1,TRBV7-2
CASSPLPTYRRGNEQFF,TGTGCCAGCAGCCCACTCCCCACGTACCGCAGGGGGAATGAGCAGTTCTTC,TRBD1,NA,17,TRBJ2-1,TRBV7-8
CATSRVGSYNEQFF,TGTGCCACCAGCAGAGTCGGGTCCTACAATGAGCAGTTCTTC,NA,few,14,TRBJ2-1,TRBV15
CASSPHPLANEKLFF,TGTGCCAGCAGCCCACACCCTCTAGCTAATGAAAAACTGTTTTTT,NA,NA,15,TRBJ1-4,TRBV11-3
CATEEPPYEQYF,TGTGCCACCGAGGAACCCCCCTACGAGCAGTACTTC,NA,NA,12,TRBJ2-7,TRBV6-2/TRBV6-3
CATSRDLAGGYNEQFF,TGTGCCACCAGCAGAGATCTAGCGGGAGGGTACAATGAGCAGTTCTTC,TRBD2,few,16,TRBJ2-1,TRBV15
CSASGREGGDTQYF,TGCAGTGCTAGCGGGCGGGAGGGAGGAGATACGCAGTATTTT,TRBD2,NA,14,TRBJ2-3,TRBV20-1
CASSLFTSLAYNEQFF,TGTGCCAGCAGCTTATTCACTAGTCTGGCTTACAATGAGCAGTTCTTC,NA,few,16,TRBJ2-1,TRBV7-9
CASSYYRGRVVEQYF,TGTGCCAGCAGTTACTATCGGGGGAGGGTAGTCGAGCAGTACTTC,TRBD2,few,15,TRBJ2-7,TRBV6-5
CASSPIGGRSGNTIYF,TGTGCCAGCTCACCAATCGGGGGCAGGTCGGGAAACACCATATATTTT,NA,NA,16,TRBJ1-3,TRBV18
CASTKFETEAFF,TGTGCCAGCACCAAGTTTGAGACTGAAGCTTTCTTT,NA,many,12,TRBJ1-1,TRBV7-2
CASSSSLGTQYF,TGTGCCAGCAGCTCCTCCCTGGGTACGCAGTATTTT,NA,many,12,TRBJ2-3,TRBV7-9
CASSSPSGTGYNEQFF,TGTGCCAGCAGTTCCCCTTCAGGGACAGGGTACAATGAGCAGTTCTTC,TRBD1,many,16,TRBJ2-1,TRBV7-6
CSVDMGREDTQYF,TGCAGCGTTGATATGGGCCGAGAGGATACGCAGTATTTT,NA,NA,13,TRBJ2-3,TRBV29-1
CASSLLGQVEKLFF,TGTGCCAGCAGTTTATTGGGACAGGTTGAAAAACTGTTTTTT,TRBD1,few,14,TRBJ1-4,TRBV27
CASSESSAKRETQYF,TGCGCCAGCAGTGAGTCTAGCGCTAAGAGGGAGACCCAGTACTTC,NA,NA,15,TRBJ2-5,TRBV10-2
CASSFPARKSGYTF,TGTGCCAGCAGTTTCCCGGCCAGGAAGAGTGGCTACACCTTC,NA,few,14,TRBJ1-2,TRBV6-2/TRBV6-3
CASSPRQGVSGNTIYF,TGTGCCAGCAGCCCCAGACAGGGGGTCTCTGGAAACACCATATATTTT,TRBD1,few,16,TRBJ1-3,TRBV7-6
CASSVGGSSYEQYF,TGTGCCAGCAGCGTCGGGGGGAGCTCCTACGAGCAGTACTTC,TRBD2,NA,14,TRBJ2-7,TRBV9
CASSEGTGGNQPQHF,TGTGCCAGCAGTGAAGGGACAGGGGGCAATCAGCCCCAGCATTTT,TRBD1,NA,15,TRBJ1-5,TRBV2
CASSFNGGGAFNEQFF,TGTGCCAGCAGCTTCAATGGGGGGGGGGCCTTCAATGAGCAGTTCTTC,NA,many,16,TRBJ2-1,TRBV7-2
CSFSGGGSQAQHF,TGCAGCTTCTCGGGGGGAGGATCTCAAGCCCAGCATTTT,NA,once,13,TRBJ1-5,TRBV29-1
CASSFRDRFNEQFF,TGTGCCAGCAGCTTCCGGGACAGGTTTAATGAGCAGTTCTTC,TRBD1,NA,14,TRBJ2-1,TRBV5-6
CASSPLGLAHYNEQFF,TGTGCCAGCAGCCCCTTGGGGCTAGCGCATTACAATGAGCAGTTCTTC,NA,few,16,TRBJ2-1,TRBV7-6
CASSLDGSTYNEQFF,TGTGCCAGCAGCTTAGACGGGAGTACCTACAATGAGCAGTTCTTC,NA,NA,15,TRBJ2-1,TRBV7-7
CASSLVTGYSGANVLTF,TGTGCCAGCAGCTTAGTAACAGGTTACTCTGGGGCCAACGTCCTGACTTTC,NA,NA,17,TRBJ2-6,TRBV7-9
CASSQLGQDGNYEQYF,TGTGCCAGCAGCCAGCTCGGACAGGACGGAAACTACGAGCAGTACTTC,TRBD1,few,16,TRBJ2-7,TRBV4-2
CASSLLLAGGENEQFF,TGTGCCAGCAGTTTACTACTAGCGGGAGGAGAGAATGAGCAGTTCTTC,TRBD2,NA,16,TRBJ2-1,TRBV12-3/TRBV12-4